What follows describes a single T cell receptor (beta chain). The sample comes from a study of blood T cell repertoires in COVID-19. CDR1 is SEHNR, CDR2 FQNEAQ, per germline (reference sequence). The ends were cut back, 3 bases at V and 2 bases at J, with 13 bases in the middle. CDR3 length equals 16 residues. As handled by the study authors: Amplifying reference gene primers gave estimates of nucleated cell counts. Clones were read by immunoSEQ multiplex PCR, and TCRdb kept only the in-frame ones, dropping some. Clone size and V and J calls were adopted from that table, with D and trimming inferred from the DNA. The table includes 150,000 to 200,000 clones, around 90% detected once.

The source of this sequence is a woman under 30 who had recovered from COVID-19. Sequencing was carried out using PBMCs or T cells enriched from blood (not recorded which). The chain links TRBV7-9 to TRBJ2-2, with a tentative D call TRBD2 (5 bases). The CDR3 reads CASSFITRGNTGELFF. The CDR3 region has the DNA TGTGCCAGCAGCTTTATCACTCGGGGAAACACCGGGGAGCTGTTTTTT.